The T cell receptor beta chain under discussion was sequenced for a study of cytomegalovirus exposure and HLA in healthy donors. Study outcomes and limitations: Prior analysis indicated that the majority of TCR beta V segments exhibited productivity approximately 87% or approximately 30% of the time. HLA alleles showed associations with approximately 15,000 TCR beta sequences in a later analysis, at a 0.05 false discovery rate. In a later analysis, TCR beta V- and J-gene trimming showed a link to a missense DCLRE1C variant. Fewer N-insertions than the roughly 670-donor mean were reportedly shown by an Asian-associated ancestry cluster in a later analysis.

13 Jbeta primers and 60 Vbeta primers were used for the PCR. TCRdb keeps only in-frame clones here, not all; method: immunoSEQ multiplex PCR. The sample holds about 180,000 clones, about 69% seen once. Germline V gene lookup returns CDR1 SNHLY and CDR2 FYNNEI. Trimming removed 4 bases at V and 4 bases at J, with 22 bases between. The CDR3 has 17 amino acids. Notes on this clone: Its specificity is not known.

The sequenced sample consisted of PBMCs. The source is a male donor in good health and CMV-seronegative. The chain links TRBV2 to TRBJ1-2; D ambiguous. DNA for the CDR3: TGTGCCAGCAGTGGCACGAGAGAGACCAAAAGAGGCTATGGCTACACCTTC. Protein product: CASSGTRETKRGYGYTF.